A single sample gave rise to the 3 T cell receptor beta chains below, sequenced in a study of cytomegalovirus exposure and HLA in healthy donors. Vbeta (60) and Jbeta (13) primers were used in the PCR. Measured with immunoSEQ multiplex PCR; TCRdb has only the in-frame clones, and not every one. Of around 59,000 clones listed, roughly 80% are singletons. Sequencing was done on a sample of PBMCs. These receptors were collected from a human donor in good health.

This sequence joins TRBV4-2 and TRBJ2-7; possible D gene TRBD1, 5 bases. V shed 1 base and J shed 4 bases, with 11 bases lying between them. CDR1 and CDR2 from the germline V gene are LGHNA and YNFKEQ. The CDR3 has 14 residues. DNA for the CDR3: TGTGCCAGCAGCCAAGGGCCAGGGTGGTACGAGCAGTACTTC. Protein product: CASSQGPGWYEQYF.

The chain carries TRBV11-2 and TRBJ2-7; TRBD1 aligns across 8 bases. Germline CDR1 is SGHAT and CDR2 is FQNNGV. Trimming at V came to 8 bases and at J to 3 bases, leaving 12 bases not matched to a gene. CDR3 length: 15 residues. The DNA for the CDR3 is TGTGCCAGCCGATGGGGGTCAGGGGGCGGCTACGAGCAGTACTTC. Residues: CASRWGSGGGYEQYF.

Note on this clone: A read error may account for a junction end that differs from germline. The chain employs TRBV7-9 and TRBJ2-5; maybe TRBD2 (5 bases). Germline CDR1 SEHNR, CDR2 FQNEAQ (reference sequence). The CDR3 loop spans 16 amino acids. CDR3 residues: CSSSSPDGVIEETQYF. CDR3 in DNA: TGTTCCAGCAGCTCCCCTGACGGGGTAATAGAGGAGACCCAGTACTTC.